This T cell receptor beta chain was recovered during a study of beta chain features in type 1 diabetes. The germline V gene encodes CDR1 SGHRS and CDR2 YFSETQ. The CDR3 has 16 amino acids. V lost 3 bases to trimming and J lost 0 bases; unmatched junction nucleotides: 2. This clone was detected a few times. The sample holds other DNA sequences that translate to the same CDR3. Every bit of the isolated RNA underwent reverse transcription, so sequencing read expressed TCRB transcripts. Clones were read by immunoSEQ multiplex PCR, and TCRdb kept only the in-frame ones, dropping some. The data contain around 400,000 clones, around 13% of them singletons.

Source material: naive CD4+ T cells from blood. The chain has TRBV5-1 and TRBJ2-5, with TRBD2 identical over 13 bases. This TCR came from a man aged 18 to 29 in good health. The CDR3 DNA sequence: TGCGCCAGCAGCTCTGGGACTAGCGGGAACCAAGAGACCCAGTACTTC. Translation: CASSSGTSGNQETQYF.